A selection of T cell receptor beta chains follows, all from one sample in a study of post-analysis software for immune sequencing data. TCRdb fed the PCR reads into MiXCR, producing one record per CDR3 protein. The sample holds about 170,000 distinct CDR3 sequences, 25% to 35% seen once. The sample was blood. The receptors were gathered from a girl between 10 and 17 years old with multiple sclerosis. CDR3s include the opening cysteine and the closing phenylalanine or tryptophan. A D gene is named only where the DNA matches it firmly. Not every row has a clone size; where given, it reads once, few, many or a size class.

j_gene: TRBJ1-2
v_gene: TRBV20-1
abundance: many
d_gene: -
CDR3aa: CSADLPYGYTF
CDR3nt: TGCAGTGCTGACCTACCCTATGGCTACACCTTC

j_gene: TRBJ2-1
v_gene: TRBV20-1
abundance: -
d_gene: -
CDR3aa: CSARDRAGDYEQFF
CDR3nt: TGCAGTGCTAGAGATCGAGCAGGCGACTACGAGCAGTTCTTC

j_gene: TRBJ2-5
v_gene: TRBV5-6
abundance: many
d_gene: -
CDR3aa: CASSLDFEGAGTQYF
CDR3nt: TGTGCCAGCAGCTTGGATTTCGAAGGAGCTGGGACCCAGTACTTC

j_gene: TRBJ2-5
v_gene: TRBV7-9
abundance: many
d_gene: -
CDR3aa: CASSWTRIGLQQETQYF
CDR3nt: TGTGCCAGCAGCTGGACGCGCATCGGTCTACAACAAGAGACCCAGTACTTC

j_gene: TRBJ2-2
v_gene: TRBV5-1
abundance: once
d_gene: -
CDR3aa: CASSFPRQNTGERFF
CDR3nt: TGCGCCAGCAGCTTCCCCCGCCAGAACACCGGGGAGCGGTTTTTT

j_gene: TRBJ2-1
v_gene: TRBV13
abundance: few
d_gene: TRBD2
CDR3aa: CASSLTSGAYNEQFF
CDR3nt: TGTGCCAGCAGTCTTACTAGCGGAGCCTACAATGAGCAGTTCTTC

j_gene: TRBJ2-4
v_gene: TRBV20-1
abundance: -
d_gene: -
CDR3aa: CSASRGGDAKNIQYF
CDR3nt: TGCAGTGCTAGTAGGGGAGGCGACGCCAAAAACATTCAGTACTTC

j_gene: TRBJ2-7
v_gene: TRBV6-5
abundance: few
d_gene: -
CDR3aa: CASIPGYGLGEQYF
CDR3nt: TGTGCCAGCATTCCGGGCTATGGGTTAGGTGAGCAGTACTTC

j_gene: TRBJ2-1
v_gene: TRBV27
abundance: -
d_gene: TRBD2
CDR3aa: CASRETSGWGEQFF
CDR3nt: TGTGCCAGCAGGGAGACTAGCGGATGGGGTGAGCAGTTCTTC

j_gene: TRBJ1-5
v_gene: TRBV9
abundance: -
d_gene: -
CDR3aa: CASSSQAGNQPQHF
CDR3nt: TGTGCCAGCAGCTCCCAGGCGGGCAATCAGCCCCAGCATTTT

j_gene: TRBJ1-4
v_gene: TRBV7-2
abundance: few
d_gene: TRBD1
CDR3aa: CASSLATGGPGMIGKLFF
CDR3nt: TGTGCCAGCAGCTTAGCGACAGGGGGTCCGGGAATGATTGGAAAACTGTTTTTT

j_gene: TRBJ1-1
v_gene: TRBV12-3/TRBV12-4
abundance: few
d_gene: -
CDR3aa: CASTRRGNEAFF
CDR3nt: TGTGCCAGCACCCGTCGGGGGAATGAAGCTTTCTTT

j_gene: TRBJ1-2
v_gene: TRBV20-1
abundance: many
d_gene: -
CDR3aa: CSARDRAGTYGYTF
CDR3nt: TGCAGTGCTAGAGATCGGGCAGGGACCTATGGCTACACCTTC

j_gene: TRBJ2-5
v_gene: TRBV10-3
abundance: many
d_gene: TRBD2
CDR3aa: CATSPGLAGLYQETQYF
CDR3nt: TGTGCCACGTCGCCGGGACTAGCGGGATTGTACCAAGAGACCCAGTACTTC

j_gene: TRBJ1-2
v_gene: TRBV27
abundance: -
d_gene: -
CDR3aa: CASSLGALGGYTF
CDR3nt: TGTGCCAGCAGCCTCGGGGCCCTGGGTGGCTACACCTTC

j_gene: TRBJ2-3
v_gene: TRBV7-6
abundance: many
d_gene: TRBD2
CDR3aa: CASSLGLAGGADTDTQYF
CDR3nt: TGTGCCAGCAGCCTCGGACTAGCGGGAGGGGCCGACACAGATACGCAGTATTTT

j_gene: TRBJ2-1
v_gene: TRBV12-3/TRBV12-4
abundance: few
d_gene: -
CDR3aa: CASSIRRSQFF
CDR3nt: TGTGCCAGCAGTATCCGGCGGTCCCAGTTCTTC

j_gene: TRBJ2-7
v_gene: TRBV29-1
abundance: -
d_gene: TRBD2
CDR3aa: CSVDSREVNEQYF
CDR3nt: TGCAGCGTTGACTCGCGGGAGGTCAATGAGCAGTACTTC